What follows describes a single TCR beta chain. The repertoire was sequenced with immunoSEQ multiplex PCR; TCRdb's copy has only in-frame clones and lacks some. The profile covers roughly 160,000 clones, with more than 65% appearing a single time and 8.1% taken by the ten largest. This record comes from a study of blood T cell repertoires in COVID-19. Looking at the study overall: There were acute and convalescent COVID-19 samples, and they came from the United States, Italy and Spain. Nucleic acid was either cDNA or gDNA, and it came from T cells, B-cell-depleted T cells, or PBMCs.

The Seattle patients, enrolled during active infection, were followed longitudinally. This clonotype was obtained from a woman aged 55-75 years with COVID-19, enrolled during active disease. Sequenced sample: peripheral blood.

As DNA, the CDR3 is TGTGCCAGCAGCTTAGGGGACATAATCATGGGCTATGGCTACACCTTC. It encodes CASSLGDIIMGYGYTF. The V and J genes are TRBV7-8 and TRBJ1-2, with a possible D match to TRBD1 (6 bases). Germline assignment: CDR1 SGHVS and CDR2 FQNEAQ. This CDR3 contains 16 residues. V lost 1 base, J lost 4 bases, and 16 bases lay in between.